The source of this T cell receptor (beta chain) is a study of OX40 agonist ivuxolimab in advanced cancers. Study-wide context: Clinicians treated patients with ivuxolimab, an agonistic anti-OX40 (CD134) antibody.

There are 16 residues in the CDR3. The V gene's germline CDR1 is MNHEY and CDR2 SVGAGI. V dropped 4 bases and J dropped 4; count of bases not matched to a gene: 5. Study-wide results and caveats: Some nonresponders additionally presented with little normalized T-cell clonal expansion. Circulating CD4+ and CD8+ T cells showed clonal expansion by week 6 at 0.1 to 3.0 mg/kg.

Method: immunoSEQ multiplex PCR; TCRdb's copy keeps in-frame clones and lacks some. The sample carries tens of thousands of clones, under 95% recorded once. On this clone itself: Its antigen is still unknown.

V and J are TRBV6-5 and TRBJ2-2, with 11 bases aligning to TRBD1. Sample: CD4+ or CD8+ T cells sorted from blood, taken in a trial of the OX40 agonist ivuxolimab. The source of this sequence is an adult with an advanced solid tumor such as melanoma, head and neck, liver or kidney cancer. For the CDR3, the DNA is TGTGCCAGCAGTTCAGGACAGGGGGCTGTCACCGGGGAGCTGTTTTTT. Protein product: CASSSGQGAVTGELFF.